A single count supports the clone carrying this T cell receptor beta chain. TCRdb's table, derived via immunoSEQ multiplex PCR, lists solely in-frame clones and lacks some. The table shows around 330,000 clones, with 85% occurring only once. Grouping used clinical history reported by participants in a survey and questionnaire. The sample is drawn from a study of blood T cell repertoires in COVID-19. Overall study: Acute and convalescent COVID-19 samples came from the United States, Italy and Spain.

The TCR was taken from a woman aged 30 to 39 who had been exposed to COVID-19. Material for sequencing was PBMCs or T cells enriched from blood (not recorded which).

In DNA, the CDR3 is TGTGCCAGCAGCCCAAATGCGGGAGGGCAACACTATGGCTACACCTTC. Amino acid sequence: CASSPNAGGQHYGYTF. The chain joins TRBV7-6 to TRBJ1-2; D is uncertain. There are 16 residues in the CDR3. CDR1 and CDR2 from the germline V gene are SGHVS and FNYEAQ. V was pared by 5 bases and J by 3 bases, with 19 bases between.